This TCR beta chain was sequenced in a study of T cell repertoires in cytomegalovirus infection. Study in general: Both a matching HLA type and CMV infection were indicated by public TCR beta signatures.

One entry per CDR3 protein results from TCRdb running MiXCR on the reads. The table lists 90,000 to 120,000 distinct CDR3 sequences, 23% of them singletons. The sequencing sample was made of CD8+ T cells from PBMCs. The TCR was taken from a human donor in good health (CMV status not recorded). Some clones in this sample may be carry-over from other donors' samples.

The CDR3 reads CASSVLAGGLNTQYF. The CDR3 bases are TGTGCCAGCAGCGTACTAGCGGGAGGGTTAAATACGCAGTATTTT. V is TRBV7-2 and J is TRBJ2-3; 13 bases map to TRBD2. After removal of 5 bases from V and 7 bases from J, the junction contained 6 bases not matched to a gene. The CDR3 is 15 amino acids. CDR1 SGHTA and CDR2 FQGNSA come from the germline V gene.